This record concerns one T cell receptor (beta chain) sequence. The source of the sample is a study of OX40 agonist ivuxolimab in advanced cancers. Study at large: Intravenous ivuxolimab was administered to patients every 2 weeks at 0.01 to 10 mg/kg.

Systemic immunosuppression or a history of autoimmune disease excluded patients. V gave up 3 bases and J gave up 0 bases, with 9 bases separating them. The CDR3 spans 14 residues. From germline, CDR1 is SGHTA and CDR2 FQGNSA. Sequencing used immunoSEQ multiplex PCR; TCRdb keeps in-frame clones, though not all of them. The sample lists around 98,000 clones; around 88% were seen once. The specimen was CD4+ or CD8+ T cells sorted from blood, collected in a trial of the OX40 agonist ivuxolimab. This sequence originates from an adult with an advanced solid tumor such as melanoma, head and neck, liver or kidney cancer. The chain joins TRBV7-2 to TRBJ2-7, with D unresolved. The CDR3 DNA follows: TGTGCCAGCAGCTTGAGACCCAGCTCCTACGAGCAGTACTTC. Translated, it gives CASSLRPSSYEQYF.